One sample yielded the 27 T cell receptor beta chains listed below, sequenced in a study of blood T cell repertoires in COVID-19. TCRdb keeps only in-frame clones here, not all; method: immunoSEQ multiplex PCR. The top ten clones hold around 1.7% of a sample with roughly 140,000 clones, 75% to 90% of them seen once. Material for sequencing was peripheral blood. The receptors stem from a woman between 50 and 59 years old with acute or convalescent COVID-19.

This clone appeared once. V and J are TRBV19 and TRBJ1-3; D gene unclear. V was pared by 4 bases and J by 3 bases, with 7 bases between. Looked up from germline, CDR1 is LNHDA and CDR2 is SQIVND (reference sequence). The CDR3 has 13 amino acids. The CDR3 DNA reads TGTGCCAGTAGTACGACAAATGGAAACACCATATATTTT. Encoded protein: CASSTTNGNTIYF.

This chain joins TRBV19 and TRBJ1-3; D call uncertain. V was cut by 4 bases and J by 0 bases, with 16 bases left in between. CDR1 and CDR2 (germline): LNHDA, SQIVND (reference sequence). The CDR3 spans 17 residues. The CDR3: CASSTSVGLRSGNTIYF. The CDR3 bases are TGTGCCAGTAGTACCTCGGTCGGACTACGCTCTGGAAACACCATATATTTT.

The rearrangement joins TRBV7-9 to TRBJ2-5; D unresolved. V was shortened by 3 bases and J by 1 base, with 9 bases between the two germline ends. The CDR3 extends over 14 amino acids. Germline loops: CDR1 SEHNR, CDR2 FQNEAQ (reference sequence). CDR3 residues: CASSLVGVQETQYF. The CDR3 DNA reads TGTGCCAGCAGCTTGGTGGGCGTCCAAGAGACCCAGTACTTC.

This clone was seen a single time. The chain couples TRBV28 to TRBJ1-5; the D is unclear. V was shortened by 6 bases and J by 1 base, with 13 bases between the two germline ends. The CDR3 loop spans 15 amino acids. Germline V gene data show CDR1 as MDHEN and CDR2 as SYDVKM. CDR3 sequence reads: CASRSFLLSNQPQHF. The CDR3 DNA is TGTGCCAGCAGATCCTTCCTATTGAGCAATCAGCCCCAGCATTTT.

CDR3 DNA sequence: TGTGCCAGCAGTCCTAATCAGCCCCAGCATTTT. This gives the protein CASSPNQPQHF. The rearrangement uses TRBV5-8 and TRBJ1-5; D not certain. Trimming stripped 5 bases from V and 4 bases from J, with 4 bases between. The CDR3 has 11 residues. Germline lookup yields CDR1 SGHTS and CDR2 YDEGEE. Full variable domain (remainder filled in from reference TRBV5-8 and TRBJ1-5): EAGVTQSPTHLIKTRGQQATLRCSPISGHTSVYWYQQALGLGLQFLLWYDEGEERNRGNFPPRFSGRQFPNYSSELNVNALELEDSALYLCASSPNQPQHFGDGTRLSIL.

The CDR3 is CASSLRQDEQYF. As DNA, the CDR3 is TGTGCCAGCAGTTTAAGACAAGACGAGCAGTACTTC. The J gene is TRBJ2-7, the V gene TRBV12-3 or TRBV12-4; D gene uncertain. V lost 2 bases and J 5 bases, leaving 7 bases between the germline ends. The CDR3 is 12 residues long.

This sequence joins TRBV7-2 and TRBJ1-5; 10 bases are a match to TRBD1. The ends lost 1 base at V and 4 bases at J; junction bases unmatched: 1. Germline CDR1 reads SGHTA; CDR2 reads FQGNSA. This CDR3 spans 15 amino acids. CDR3 nucleotides: TGTGCCAGCAGCTTAGGGACAGGGGGTAATCAGCCCCAGCATTTT. Protein: CASSLGTGGNQPQHF. Full variable domain (missing parts from reference TRBV7-2 and TRBJ1-5): GAGVSQSPSNKVTEKGKDVELRCDPISGHTALYWYRQSLGQGLEFLIYFQGNSAPDKSGLPSDRFSAERTGGSVSTLTIQRTQQEDSAVYLCASSLGTGGNQPQHFGDGTRLSIL.

This sequence joins TRBV10-3 and TRBJ1-3; 7 positions agree with TRBD1. V was pared by 6 bases and J by 2 bases, with 4 bases of the junction left unmatched. The CDR3 has 14 amino acids. Per the germline V gene, CDR1 is ENHRY and CDR2 is SYGVKD. The CDR3 sequence: CAIRVTGPGNTIYF. Written as DNA, the CDR3 is TGTGCCATCAGAGTGACAGGGCCTGGAAACACCATATATTTT.

The rearrangement links TRBV7-2 to TRBJ1-3; unclear D gene. In germline, CDR1 is SGHTA, CDR2 FQGNSA. Trimming took 4 bases from V and 6 from J, leaving 13 bases between them. The CDR3 is 14 amino acids. The chain's CDR3 is CASSSSLLQNTIYF. DNA of the CDR3: TGTGCCAGCAGCTCCAGTCTCCTTCAAAACACCATATATTTT.

This clone was observed a few times. The chain recombines TRBV5-4 with TRBJ1-3; TRBD1 matches at 7 bases. The CDR3 length is 16 residues. Germline assignment: CDR1 SGHNT and CDR2 YYREEE (reference sequence). V dropped 3 bases and J dropped 0; count of bases not matched to a gene: 6. CDR3: CASSWGAGGSGNTIYF. The CDR3 DNA is TGTGCCAGCAGCTGGGGAGCAGGGGGCTCTGGAAACACCATATATTTT.

This sequence joins TRBV3-1 (or the pseudogene TRBV3-2) and TRBJ2-7, with D possibly being TRBD1 (6 bases). Between the trimmed V and J ends, which lost 3 bases and 7 bases, there was a span of 16 bases. From germline, CDR1 is LGHDT and CDR2 YNNKEL (reference sequence). The CDR3 covers 14 residues. The CDR3 nucleotides are TGTGCCAGCAGCCAGGTGGGGGCAGCAGGAGAGCAGTACTTC. Its protein is CASSQVGAAGEQYF.

The table lists this clone with a few counts. The chain recombines TRBV27 with TRBJ1-5; D is perhaps TRBD1 (5 bases). This CDR3 comprises 14 residues. V lost 3 bases and J 5 bases, leaving 11 bases between the germline ends. Germline V gene lookup returns CDR1 MNHEY and CDR2 SMNVEV (reference sequence). The CDR3 DNA is TGTGCCAGCAGTTTTTTCGCGGGGGATCAGCCCCAGCATTTT. This sequence encodes CASSFFAGDQPQHF.

V gene TRBV7-9 combines with J gene TRBJ2-1; 7 nucleotides match TRBD2. V was pared by 3 bases and J by 0 bases, with 2 bases of the junction left unmatched. From germline, CDR1 is SEHNR and CDR2 FQNEAQ (reference sequence). The CDR3 is 15 amino acids. The CDR3 bases are TGTGCCAGCAGCTTGCGGGGGAGCTCCTACAATGAGCAGTTCTTC. Protein: CASSLRGSSYNEQFF.

This chain uses TRBV24-1 with TRBJ1-5, with TRBD1 matching 11 bases. Germline trimming cut 4 bases from V and 6 bases from J; bases unmatched to any gene: 4. CDR1 is KGHDR and CDR2 is SFDVKD in the germline V gene. The CDR3 consists of 15 residues. DNA for the CDR3: TGTGCCACCAGTGACCCGGGACAGGGGGGTCAGCCCCAGCATTTT. Its translation is CATSDPGQGGQPQHF.

This clone was detected only a few times. The rearrangement uses TRBV5-4 and TRBJ1-2, with TRBD1 matching 7 bases. Trimming cost V 4 bases and J 0 bases; bases outside gene matches: 3. The CDR3 covers 14 residues. Germline CDR1 SGHNT, CDR2 YYREEE (reference sequence). Here the CDR3 DNA reads TGTGCCAGCAGCCGGGACAGTTCTAACTATGGCTACACCTTC. Translated, it gives CASSRDSSNYGYTF.

This clone was seen a handful of times. The genes are TRBV6-6 and TRBJ1-2; D is unresolved. Germline loops: CDR1 MNHNY, CDR2 SVGAGI (reference sequence). The CDR3 spans 17 residues. Trimming removed 5 bases from V and 4 bases from J, with 23 bases in between. CDR3 in amino acids: CASSLTVITAFFYGYTF. CDR3 DNA sequence: TGTGCCAGCAGTCTTACCGTTATCACAGCCTTTTTCTATGGCTACACCTTC.

This sequence joins TRBV30 and TRBJ2-7, with 8 positions matching TRBD2. The germline V gene encodes CDR1 GTSNPN and CDR2 SVGIG (reference sequence). This CDR3 comprises 16 residues. Germline trimming cut 2 bases from V and 0 bases from J; bases unmatched to any gene: 9. CDR3 loop: CAWSTPGTRNSYEQYF. In nucleotides, the CDR3 is TGTGCCTGGAGTACACCCGGGACTAGAAACTCCTACGAGCAGTACTTC.

The rearrangement links TRBV24-1 to TRBJ2-2; D is unresolved. CDR1 is KGHDR and CDR2 is SFDVKD in the germline V gene. The V end was cut by 3 bases, the J end by 3 bases, with 4 bases between. The CDR3 loop spans 13 amino acids. The CDR3 here is CATSDLDTGELFF. CDR3 DNA sequence: TGTGCCACCAGTGATCTAGACACCGGGGAGCTGTTTTTT.

The gene calls are TRBV2 and TRBJ2-3, with 11 bases lining up with TRBD2. V dropped 5 bases and J dropped 7; count of bases not matched to a gene: 8. The CDR3 is 15 residues long. Germline assignment: CDR1 SNHLY and CDR2 FYNNEI. Written as DNA, the CDR3 is TGTGCCAGCAGTAATGGCCTAGCGGGGGGATATACGCAGTATTTT. As protein: CASSNGLAGGYTQYF.

V usage is TRBV5-1 and J usage is TRBJ2-1; D not resolved. V was shortened by 2 bases and J by 0 bases, with 9 bases between the two germline ends. Germline V lookup: CDR1 SGHRS, CDR2 YFSETQ. The CDR3 contains 15 residues. The DNA for the CDR3 is TGCGCCAGCAGCTTTAGTGGGCTCTCCTACAATGAGCAGTTCTTC. This translates into CASSFSGLSYNEQFF.

The chain combines TRBV15 with TRBJ2-1; unclear D gene. Trimming removed 0 bases at V and 7 bases at J, with 7 bases between. Germline CDR1 reads LNHNV; CDR2 reads YYDKDF (reference sequence). The CDR3 runs to 13 residues. The CDR3 DNA reads as TGTGCCACCAGCAGAGAATATCAGAATGAGCAGTTCTTC. It specifies CATSREYQNEQFF.

The chain couples TRBV6-6 to TRBJ2-1, with 7 positions matching TRBD2. V dropped 2 bases and J dropped 1; count of bases not matched to a gene: 2. The germline CDR1 and CDR2 sequences are MNHNY and SVGAGI (reference sequence). The CDR3 is made up of 15 amino acids. This CDR3 reads CASSYGGRSYNEQFF. For the CDR3, the DNA is TGTGCCAGCAGTTACGGCGGGAGATCCTACAATGAGCAGTTCTTC.

V is TRBV2 and J is TRBJ1-3; D is unclear. Germline V CDR1 and CDR2: SNHLY, FYNNEI. The CDR3 loop spans 12 amino acids. V lost 7 bases, J lost 0 bases, and 4 bases lay in between. The CDR3 reads CASTVSGNTIYF. The CDR3 DNA follows: TGTGCCAGCACAGTCTCTGGAAACACCATATATTTT.

The chain employs TRBV2 and TRBJ1-4, with D perhaps TRBD1 (6 bases). V lost 6 bases and J lost 5, with 7 bases in between. Germline V gives CDR1 SNHLY, CDR2 FYNNEI. CDR3 length: 12 residues. The CDR3 protein is CASSRGNEKLFF. In DNA form, the CDR3 reads TGTGCCAGCAGCAGGGGCAATGAAAAACTGTTTTTT.

The chain is built from TRBV14 and TRBJ1-2; possible D gene TRBD1, 5 bases. From germline, CDR1 is SGHDN and CDR2 FVKESK. V was clipped by 0 bases and J by 2 bases, with 7 bases between them. The CDR3 covers 14 residues. The CDR3 DNA follows: TGTGCCAGCAGCCAAGAACAGGCAAACTATGGCTACACCTTC. It encodes CASSQEQANYGYTF.

V usage is TRBV18 and J usage is TRBJ2-5; 11 positions agree with TRBD2. The length of the CDR3 is 17 residues. Germline loops: CDR1 KGHSH, CDR2 LQKENI. The V segment lost 3 bases and the J segment 4 bases; nucleotides outside the gene matches: 10. The CDR3 coding sequence is TGTGCCAGCTCACCTCCCGGGCTAGCGGGAGGAGTAGAGACCCAGTACTTC. As protein: CASSPPGLAGGVETQYF.

The V call is TRBV3-1 (or the pseudogene TRBV3-2), the J call TRBJ2-4; D is perhaps TRBD1 (6 bases). The germline V and J ends were trimmed by 4 bases and 0 bases, with 13 bases remaining between them. CDR3 length: 16 residues. Germline CDR1 is LGHDT and CDR2 is YNNKEL (reference sequence). The CDR3: CASSPRQGSAKNIQYF. The CDR3 nucleotides are TGTGCCAGCAGCCCGCGGCAGGGGTCAGCCAAAAACATTCAGTACTTC.